This entry is about one T cell receptor (beta chain). Trimming stripped 0 bases from V and 5 bases from J, with 14 bases between. Germline lookup yields CDR1 SGHRS and CDR2 YFSETQ. CDR3 length: 15 amino acids. The sort gate was single viable CD3+CD4+CD8-CD45RO+ cells for memory CD4+ T cells. These data come from a study of memory CD4+ T cells and cytomegalovirus serostatus. Method: immunoSEQ multiplex PCR; TCRdb's copy keeps in-frame clones and lacks some. The sample has some 41,000 clones, roughly four fifths seen once. Sequences were obtained from memory CD4+ T cells from blood. This rearrangement joins TRBV5-1 to TRBJ2-5; D might be TRBD2 (6 bases). The receptor was derived from an adult in good health and CMV-seronegative. The CDR3 DNA is TGCGCCAGCAGCTTGGCCGGGGAAGGAGGGGAGACCCAGTACTTC. This codes for CASSLAGEGGETQYF.